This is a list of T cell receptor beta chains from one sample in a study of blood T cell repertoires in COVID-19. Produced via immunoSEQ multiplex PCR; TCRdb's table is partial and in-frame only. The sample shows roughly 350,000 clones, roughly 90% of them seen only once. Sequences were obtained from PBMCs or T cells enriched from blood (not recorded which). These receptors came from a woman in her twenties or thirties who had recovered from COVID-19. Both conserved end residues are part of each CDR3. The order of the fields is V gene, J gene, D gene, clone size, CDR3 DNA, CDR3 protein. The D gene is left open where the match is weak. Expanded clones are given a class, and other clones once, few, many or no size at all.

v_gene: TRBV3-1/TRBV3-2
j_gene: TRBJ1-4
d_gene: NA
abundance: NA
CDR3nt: TGTGCCAGCGGAGTCCGAGGATCTAATGAAAAACTGTTTTTT
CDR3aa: CASGVRGSNEKLFF

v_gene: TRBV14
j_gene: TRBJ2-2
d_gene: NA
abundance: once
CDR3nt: TGTGCCAGCAGCCTTACTAGTTATGCGAACACCGGGGAGCTGTTTTTT
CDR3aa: CASSLTSYANTGELFF

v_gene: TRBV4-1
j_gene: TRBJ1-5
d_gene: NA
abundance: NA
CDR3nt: TGCGCCAGCAGCCAAGATGGCGGGATAGGCAATCAGCCCCAGCATTTT
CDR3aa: CASSQDGGIGNQPQHF

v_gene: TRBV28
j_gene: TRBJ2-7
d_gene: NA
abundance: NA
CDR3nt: TGTGCCAGCAGTCTCCGACAGGCCGAGCAGTACTTC
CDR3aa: CASSLRQAEQYF

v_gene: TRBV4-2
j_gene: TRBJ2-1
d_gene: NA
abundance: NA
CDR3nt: TGTGCCAGCAGCCAGGGCCCACCGGCGTACAATGAGCAGTTCTTC
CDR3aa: CASSQGPPAYNEQFF

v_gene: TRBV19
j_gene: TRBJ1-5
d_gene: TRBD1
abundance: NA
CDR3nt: TGTGCCAGTACCTCGAGGGACAGGGGAAGCTACAATCAGCCCCAGCATTTT
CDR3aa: CASTSRDRGSYNQPQHF

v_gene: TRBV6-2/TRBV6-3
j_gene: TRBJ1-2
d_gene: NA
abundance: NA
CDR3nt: TGTGCCAGCAGTTACTCGATACTATCCTATGGCTACACCTTC
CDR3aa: CASSYSILSYGYTF

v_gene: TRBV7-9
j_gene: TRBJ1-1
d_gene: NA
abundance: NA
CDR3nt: TGTGCCAGCAGCTTAGGGGACATGCTGAACACTGAAGCTTTCTTT
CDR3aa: CASSLGDMLNTEAFF

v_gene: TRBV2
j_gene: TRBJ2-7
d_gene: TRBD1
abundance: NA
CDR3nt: TGTGCCAGCAGTGAATTAGGACAGGGGGCTTACGAGCAGTACTTC
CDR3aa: CASSELGQGAYEQYF

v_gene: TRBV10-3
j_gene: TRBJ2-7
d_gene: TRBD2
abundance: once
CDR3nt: TGTGCCATCAGACTAGCGGGGTACGAGCAGTACTTC
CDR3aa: CAIRLAGYEQYF

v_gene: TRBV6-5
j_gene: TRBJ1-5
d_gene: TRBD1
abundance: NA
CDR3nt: TGTGCCAGCAGTTACTCCGGTCAGGGGGCTGGTCAGCCCCAGCATTTT
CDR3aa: CASSYSGQGAGQPQHF

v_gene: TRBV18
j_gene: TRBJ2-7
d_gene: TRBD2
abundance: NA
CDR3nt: TGTGCCAGCTCTTCCGGGACTAGCGGCTACGAGCAGTACTTC
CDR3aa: CASSSGTSGYEQYF

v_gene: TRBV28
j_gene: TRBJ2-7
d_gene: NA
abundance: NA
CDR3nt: TGTGCCAGCAGGCCCTCAGTCCCCCTCGAGCAGTACTTC
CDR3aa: CASRPSVPLEQYF

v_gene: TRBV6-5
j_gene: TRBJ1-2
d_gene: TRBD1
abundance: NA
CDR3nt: TGTGCCAGCAGAAGGACAGGGCTTGGCTACACCTTC
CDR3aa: CASRRTGLGYTF

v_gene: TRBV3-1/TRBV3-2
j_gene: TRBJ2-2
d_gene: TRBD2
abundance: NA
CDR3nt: TGTGCCAGCAGCCAGGGACTAGTCGGCGGGGAGCTGTTTTTT
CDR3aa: CASSQGLVGGELFF

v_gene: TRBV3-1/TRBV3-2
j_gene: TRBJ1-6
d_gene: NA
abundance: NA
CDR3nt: TGTGCCAGCAGCCAATTTATAACCGCGTTGCCCCTCCACTTT
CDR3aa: CASSQFITALPLHF

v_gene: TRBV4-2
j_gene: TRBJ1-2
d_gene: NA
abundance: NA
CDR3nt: TGTGCCAGCAGCCAAGATCCCGAGCGATCCTATGGCTACACCTTC
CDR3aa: CASSQDPERSYGYTF

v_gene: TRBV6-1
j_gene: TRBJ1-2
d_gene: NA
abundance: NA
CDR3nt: TGTGCCAGCAGTGAAGACAACAGGGAAACCTATGGCTACACCTTC
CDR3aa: CASSEDNRETYGYTF

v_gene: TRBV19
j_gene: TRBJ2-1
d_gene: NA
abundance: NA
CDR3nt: TGTGCCAGTAGTATCTCGACTAGTTTAAGGTTCTTC
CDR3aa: CASSISTSLRFF

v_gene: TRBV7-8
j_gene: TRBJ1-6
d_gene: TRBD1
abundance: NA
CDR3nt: TGTGCCAGCAGTCCTGGACAGGCCGAGAATTCACCCCTCCACTTT
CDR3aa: CASSPGQAENSPLHF

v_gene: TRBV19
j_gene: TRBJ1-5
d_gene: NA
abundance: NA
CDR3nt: TGTGCCAGTAGTATTATGAGCCCCGCGGCATATAGCAATCAGCCCCAGCATTTT
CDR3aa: CASSIMSPAAYSNQPQHF

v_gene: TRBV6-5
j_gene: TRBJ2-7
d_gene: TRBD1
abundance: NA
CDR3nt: TGTGCCAGCCTGGGACAGACCTACGAGCAGTACTTC
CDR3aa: CASLGQTYEQYF

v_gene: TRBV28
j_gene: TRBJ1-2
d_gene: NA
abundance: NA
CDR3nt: TGTGCCAGCAGTATTGATCGGGACATAGACCTTCGGGAGGGTTACACCTTC
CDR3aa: CASSIDRDIDLREGYTF

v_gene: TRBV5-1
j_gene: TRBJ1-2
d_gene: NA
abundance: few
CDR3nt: TGCGCCAGCAGCTTGATCAGGGGCCTATCTCCCTCGGGTGGCTACACCTTC
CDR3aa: CASSLIRGLSPSGGYTF

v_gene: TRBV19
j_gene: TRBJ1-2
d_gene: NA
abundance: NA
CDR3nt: TGTGCCAGTAGTATCGCGGCAGACTATGGCTACACCTTC
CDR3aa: CASSIAADYGYTF

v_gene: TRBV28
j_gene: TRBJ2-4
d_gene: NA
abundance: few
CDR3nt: TGTGCCAGCAGTTTAAAGCAGGGGTTCGGAAACATTCAGTACTTC
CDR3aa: CASSLKQGFGNIQYF

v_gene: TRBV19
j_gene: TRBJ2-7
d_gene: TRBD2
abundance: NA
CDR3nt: TGTGCCAGTAGTATGCTAGCGGACCCCTACGAGCAGTACTTC
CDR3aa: CASSMLADPYEQYF

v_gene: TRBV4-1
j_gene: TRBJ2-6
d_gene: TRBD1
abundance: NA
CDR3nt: TGCGCCAGCAGCCGGGGACAGGGAGGGTCTGGGGCCAACGTCCTGACTTTC
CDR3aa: CASSRGQGGSGANVLTF

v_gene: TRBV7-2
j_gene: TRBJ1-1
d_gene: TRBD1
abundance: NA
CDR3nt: TGTGCCAGCAGCGCAAGACAGGGCTTGAACACTGAAGCTTTCTTT
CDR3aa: CASSARQGLNTEAFF

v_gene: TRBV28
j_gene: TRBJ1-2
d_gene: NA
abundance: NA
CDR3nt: TGTGCCAGCAGAAGACTCGACAGCATCTATGGCTACACCTTC
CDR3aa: CASRRLDSIYGYTF

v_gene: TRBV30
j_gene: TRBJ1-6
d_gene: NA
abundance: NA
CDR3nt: TGTGCCTGGAGTGGGCCCGGTTTGGGTCTTAGCTCACCCCTCCACTTT
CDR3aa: CAWSGPGLGLSSPLHF

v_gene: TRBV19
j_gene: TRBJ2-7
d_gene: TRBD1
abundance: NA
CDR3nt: TGTGCCAGTAGTAATCTCCTACAGGGGCTGTACGAGCAGTACTTC
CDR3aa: CASSNLLQGLYEQYF

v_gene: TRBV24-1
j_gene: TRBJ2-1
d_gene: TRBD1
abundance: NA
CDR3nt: TGTGCCACCAGTGATCCGCGAGGACAGGAGTACAATGAGCAGTTCTTC
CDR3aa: CATSDPRGQEYNEQFF

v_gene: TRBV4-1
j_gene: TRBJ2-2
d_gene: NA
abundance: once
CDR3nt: TGCGCCAGCAGCCAAGAGAGGAGCGTCGGCACCGGGGAGCTGTTTTTT
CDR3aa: CASSQERSVGTGELFF

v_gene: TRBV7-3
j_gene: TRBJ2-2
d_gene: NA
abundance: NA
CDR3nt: TGTGCCAGCAGCCGCGCCGTGCGGGAGAACACCGGGGAGCTGTTTTTT
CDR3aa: CASSRAVRENTGELFF

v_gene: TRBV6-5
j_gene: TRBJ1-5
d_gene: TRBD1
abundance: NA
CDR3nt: TGTGCCAGCAGTCGACAGGGTGGTCAGCCCCAGCATTTT
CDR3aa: CASSRQGGQPQHF

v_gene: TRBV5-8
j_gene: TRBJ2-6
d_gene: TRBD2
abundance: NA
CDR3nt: TGTGCCAGCAGCTTGGCCGGGGCGTCTAGCGGGAGGCCTGGGGCCAACGTCCTGACTTTC
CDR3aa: CASSLAGASSGRPGANVLTF

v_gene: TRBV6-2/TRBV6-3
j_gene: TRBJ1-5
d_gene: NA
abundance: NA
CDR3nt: TGTGCCAGCAGTTACTCCGCCGGTCAGCCCCAGCATTTT
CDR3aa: CASSYSAGQPQHF

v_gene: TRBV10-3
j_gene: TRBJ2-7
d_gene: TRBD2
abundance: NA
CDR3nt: TGTGCCATCAGTGGCTCCGGGAGGACCTACGAGCAGTACTTC
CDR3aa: CAISGSGRTYEQYF

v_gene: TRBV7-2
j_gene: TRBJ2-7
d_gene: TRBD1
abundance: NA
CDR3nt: TGTGCCAGCAGCCTCGACAGGGCAGGAGAGCAGTACTTC
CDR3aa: CASSLDRAGEQYF

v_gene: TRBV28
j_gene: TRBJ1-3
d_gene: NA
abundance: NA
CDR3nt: TGTGCCAGCAGTTTTCCGACAGGAGGAAACACCATATATTTT
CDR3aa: CASSFPTGGNTIYF

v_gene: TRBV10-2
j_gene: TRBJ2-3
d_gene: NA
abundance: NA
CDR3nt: TGCGCCAGCAGTGGGATATTAGCGTCTGCGGGGTCGACAGATACGCAGTATTTT
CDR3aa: CASSGILASAGSTDTQYF

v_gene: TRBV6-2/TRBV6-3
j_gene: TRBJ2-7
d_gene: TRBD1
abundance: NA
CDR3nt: TGTGCCAGCAGCCGACCTTCAACAGACAGGGCGGACTACGAGCAGTACTTC
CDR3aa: CASSRPSTDRADYEQYF

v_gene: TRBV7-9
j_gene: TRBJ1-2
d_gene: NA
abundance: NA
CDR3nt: TGTGCCAGCTCCGCCATAGGGGCGGCCGGCCCTAACTATGGCTACACCTTC
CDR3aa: CASSAIGAAGPNYGYTF

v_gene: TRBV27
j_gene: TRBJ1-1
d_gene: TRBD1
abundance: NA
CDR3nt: TGTGCCAGCAGTTTATCGGGACAGGTCCCGAACACTGAAGCTTTCTTT
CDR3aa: CASSLSGQVPNTEAFF

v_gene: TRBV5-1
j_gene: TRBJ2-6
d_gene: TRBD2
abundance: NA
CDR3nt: TGCGCCAGCAGTTTGGGAGCTAGCGGGACATCTGGGGCCAACGTCCTGACTTTC
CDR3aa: CASSLGASGTSGANVLTF

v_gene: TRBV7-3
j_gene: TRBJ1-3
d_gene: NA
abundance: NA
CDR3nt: TGTGCCAGCAGCTCGACAGAACTATCTGGAAACACCATATATTTT
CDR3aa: CASSSTELSGNTIYF

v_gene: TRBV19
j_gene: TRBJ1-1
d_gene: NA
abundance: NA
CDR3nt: TGTGCCAGTAGTATCCCTGCCGGCGGGACTGAAGCTTTCTTT
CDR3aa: CASSIPAGGTEAFF

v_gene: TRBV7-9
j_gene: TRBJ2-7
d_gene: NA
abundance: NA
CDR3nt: TGTGCCAGCACTCAATCGGTCGGCGAGCAGTACTTC
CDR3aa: CASTQSVGEQYF

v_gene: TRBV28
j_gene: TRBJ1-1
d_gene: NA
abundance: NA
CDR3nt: TGTGCCAGCAGTTTAGGAGGGGCGGGTGGAAGGAGGGCTTTCTTT
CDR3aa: CASSLGGAGGRRAFF